The clone carrying this TCR beta chain was seen more than once but under ten times. These data are taken from a study of control samples from healthy donors and cancer patients. Profiling relied on immunoSEQ multiplex PCR, and the TCRdb table lists in-frame clones only, not all of them. The data show tens of thousands of clones, about four fifths seen once. CDR1 and CDR2 from the germline V gene are ENHRY and SYGVKD. The ends were cut back, 0 bases at V and 1 base at J, with 12 bases in the middle. This CDR3 has 16 amino acids. The sequence was obtained from a woman aged 55-70 years in good health. The sequencing sample was made of blood. The chain has TRBV10-3 and TRBJ1-1; D perhaps matches TRBD1 (6 bases). This CDR3 reads CAISESGGRSNTEAFF. The CDR3 DNA is TGTGCCATCAGTGAGTCGGGGGGGCGATCGAACACTGAAGCTTTCTTT.